These 8 T cell receptor beta chains originate from one sample sequenced in a study of OX40 agonist ivuxolimab in advanced cancers. Sequencing was performed with immunoSEQ multiplex PCR; in TCRdb, only in-frame clones are kept and a portion is missing. The sample has 75,000 to 100,000 clones, roughly 93% seen once. The sequencing here drew on CD4+ or CD8+ T cells sorted from blood, taken in a trial of the OX40 agonist ivuxolimab. The receptors were gathered from an adult with an advanced solid tumor such as melanoma, head and neck, liver or kidney cancer.

The rearrangement links TRBV7-2 to TRBJ2-3; 11 nucleotides agree with TRBD2. Per germline, CDR1 SGHTA and CDR2 FQGNSA. With 4 bases clipped from V and 9 bases from J, the junction kept 6 bases outside the gene matches. The CDR3 runs 14 residues. CDR3 nucleotide sequence: TGTGCCAGCAGCTCCTTGGGACTAGCGGAGACGCAGTATTTT. It yields the protein CASSSLGLAETQYF.

This chain connects TRBV18 to TRBJ2-1; D is possibly TRBD1 (6 bases). The CDR3 contains 12 residues. Germline lookup yields CDR1 KGHSH and CDR2 LQKENI. Between the trimmed V and J ends, which lost 8 bases and 8 bases, there was a span of 13 bases. CDR3 in DNA: TGTGCCAGCGCTAACTCAGGGGATGAGCAGTTCTTC. This sequence encodes CASANSGDEQFF.

CDR3: CASRKQSDSGGYTF. CDR3 nucleotide sequence: TGTGCCAGCAGGAAACAGAGTGACTCCGGTGGCTACACCTTC. This sequence joins TRBV6-5 and TRBJ1-2; D uncertain. V lost 6 bases and J 7 bases, leaving 18 bases between the germline ends. The CDR3 extends over 14 amino acids. Per germline, CDR1 MNHEY and CDR2 SVGAGI.

The chain links TRBV9 to TRBJ2-2, with D possibly being TRBD1 (6 bases). The CDR3 consists of 15 residues. CDR1 is SGDLS and CDR2 is YYNGEE in the germline V gene. V lost 5 bases and J 2 bases, leaving 13 bases between the germline ends. The CDR3 region is CASSGGPENTGELFF. CDR3 sequence (DNA): TGTGCCAGCAGTGGGGGCCCTGAAAACACCGGGGAGCTGTTTTTT.

This sequence joins TRBV29-1 and TRBJ1-4; weak D call: TRBD1 (5 bases). CDR1 and CDR2 from the germline V gene are SQVTM and ANQGSEA. Trimming cost V 7 bases and J 0 bases, with 15 bases left between them. This CDR3 is 15 amino acids long. CDR3 amino acids: CSAVEGTATNEKLFF. CDR3 DNA sequence: TGCAGCGCTGTGGAAGGGACTGCAACTAATGAAAAACTGTTTTTT. Combining the CDR3 with reference TRBV29-1 and TRBJ1-4 gives the whole variable domain SAVISQKPSRDICQRGTSLTIQCQVDSQVTMMFWYRQQPGQSLTLIATANQGSEATYESGFVIDKFPISRPNLTFSTLTVSNMSPEDSSIYLCSAVEGTATNEKLFFGSGTQLSVL.

The rearrangement links TRBV4-3 to TRBJ1-1; TRBD1 aligns across 11 bases. The CDR3 has 18 residues. Unmatched junction bases numbered 15, after V lost 4 bases and J lost 5 bases. CDR1 is LGHNA, CDR2 YSLEER, per germline. CDR3 sequence: CASSLLPPGQGGGTEAFF. DNA for the CDR3: TGCGCCAGCAGCCTACTTCCACCGGGACAGGGGGGCGGGACTGAAGCTTTCTTT.

The CDR3 region has the DNA TGTGCCACCAGCAGAGGGGGGGGCGACACCGGGGAGCTGTTTTTT. Its translation: CATSRGGGDTGELFF. The chain couples TRBV15 to TRBJ2-2, with a possible D match to TRBD2 (7 bases). Germline loops: CDR1 LNHNV, CDR2 YYDKDF (reference sequence). The V end lost 1 base, the J end lost 3 bases, and 9 bases lay between the germline ends. This CDR3 is built from 15 residues.

The chain recombines TRBV18 with TRBJ1-4; no clear D. This CDR3 region has 14 residues. Deletions cut 6 bases from V and 7 bases from J, with 15 bases between. Germline CDR1 KGHSH, CDR2 LQKENI. Here the CDR3 reads CASSPTDVGEKLFF. The CDR3 region has the DNA TGTGCCAGCTCTCCGACTGACGTAGGTGAAAAACTGTTTTTT.